A selection of T cell receptor beta chains follows, all from one sample in a study of cytomegalovirus exposure and HLA in healthy donors. TCRdb keeps only in-frame clones here, not all; method: immunoSEQ multiplex PCR. This sample has tens of thousands of clones, with around 78% found just once. Sequencing input: PBMCs. These receptors originate from a man in his forties in good health and CMV-seronegative. Each CDR3 is given without its conserved first and last residue. D genes are given only for firm matches. Part of the rows lack a size; the others show once, few, many or a class for expanded clones.

clone_size: -; d_call: TRBD1; v_call: TRBV28; cdr3_aa: ASYYRGENYGYT
clone_size: -; d_call: -; v_call: TRBV15; cdr3_aa: ATSRDRGVSTDTQY
clone_size: -; d_call: TRBD2; v_call: TRBV7-6; cdr3_aa: ASSSGTSGRDEQY
clone_size: -; d_call: TRBD2; v_call: TRBV7-3; cdr3_aa: ASSPIGTSGTGELF
clone_size: -; d_call: -; v_call: TRBV28; cdr3_aa: ASSSPGDYGTDTQY
clone_size: -; d_call: TRBD2; v_call: TRBV28; cdr3_aa: ASSLVGLAGERYEQY
clone_size: -; d_call: -; v_call: TRBV5-1; cdr3_aa: ASSLAGSHGYT
clone_size: -; d_call: TRBD2; v_call: TRBV7-6; cdr3_aa: ASSRSSGSGDTQY
clone_size: -; d_call: -; v_call: TRBV30; cdr3_aa: AWNLGARDQPQH
clone_size: -; d_call: -; v_call: TRBV5-4; cdr3_aa: ASGLDRGNTIY
clone_size: -; d_call: TRBD2; v_call: TRBV29-1; cdr3_aa: SVEDPGRFQETQY
clone_size: -; d_call: -; v_call: TRBV30; cdr3_aa: AWSKSGSYNEQF
clone_size: -; d_call: -; v_call: TRBV7-3; cdr3_aa: ASPPQGLNYGYT
clone_size: -; d_call: -; v_call: TRBV4-3; cdr3_aa: ASSQDLTRTKY
clone_size: -; d_call: -; v_call: TRBV5-6; cdr3_aa: ASSLLVGQREAF
clone_size: few; d_call: -; v_call: TRBV6-5; cdr3_aa: ASSSSHGTEAF
clone_size: -; d_call: -; v_call: TRBV7-8; cdr3_aa: ASSFRRKTQY
clone_size: -; d_call: -; v_call: TRBV28; cdr3_aa: ASSSSVLNYGYT
clone_size: -; d_call: -; v_call: TRBV4-2; cdr3_aa: ASRGGGSYGYT
clone_size: -; d_call: -; v_call: TRBV9; cdr3_aa: ASGSNTEAF
clone_size: -; d_call: TRBD1; v_call: TRBV19; cdr3_aa: ASSITGESLYGYT
clone_size: medium-sized; d_call: TRBD1; v_call: TRBV2; cdr3_aa: ASRRDRVGNTIY
clone_size: -; d_call: TRBD1; v_call: TRBV6-5; cdr3_aa: ASSRDSSYNEQF
clone_size: -; d_call: -; v_call: TRBV6-1; cdr3_aa: ASSTGIYEQY
clone_size: -; d_call: -; v_call: TRBV30; cdr3_aa: AWSVSGFDEQF
clone_size: -; d_call: -; v_call: TRBV6-1; cdr3_aa: ASSEVGGRNYEQY
clone_size: -; d_call: TRBD1; v_call: TRBV9; cdr3_aa: ASSVGDRGNEKLF
clone_size: once; d_call: -; v_call: TRBV27; cdr3_aa: ASSLRSPPRIPDTQY